What follows are 21 T cell receptor beta chains derived from one specimen sequenced in a study of T cells after yellow fever vaccination. TCRdb processed the 5' RACE reads anew with MiXCR; each CDR3 protein has one entry. The sample carries some 500,000 distinct CDR3 sequences, 13% recorded once. The sample here was PBMCs, taken on the day of the yellow fever booster vaccination. These receptors came from a man aged 25 to 40 who received the YFV17D yellow fever vaccine.

This sequence joins TRBV2 and TRBJ2-7; TRBD2 is a possible D gene (6 bases). The V gene lost 7 bases and the J gene lost 2 bases, with 9 bases spanning the gap. The germline gives CDR1 SNHLY, CDR2 FYNNEI. This CDR3 is built from 12 residues. CDR3 protein: CASTAGPYEQYF. DNA for the CDR3: TGTGCCAGCACTGCGGGACCCTACGAGCAGTACTTC.

The table lists this clonotype with a few counts. The V gene is TRBV20-1, the J gene TRBJ1-1; D is unresolved. V dropped 1 base and J dropped 4 bases, with 4 bases sitting between them. This CDR3 contains 11 residues. Germline V gene lookup returns CDR1 DFQATT and CDR2 SNEGSKA (reference sequence). CDR3 nucleotides: TGCAGTGCTAGAGGGCCCACTGAAGCTTTCTTT. Protein product: CSARGPTEAFF.

The chain links TRBV6-1 to TRBJ2-2, with a tentative D call TRBD1 (6 bases). The CDR3 is made up of 14 amino acids. Germline values: CDR1 MNHNS, CDR2 SASEGT. Trimming left V 5 bases short and J 8 bases short, with 15 bases between. CDR3 sequence: CASSQDRNKGELFF. CDR3 nucleotide sequence: TGTGCCAGCAGTCAAGACAGGAACAAGGGGGAGCTGTTTTTT.

The CDR3 sequence is CASSQRAAGGGETQYF. In DNA, the CDR3 is TGTGCCAGCAGCCAAAGGGCGGCGGGAGGGGGTGAGACCCAGTACTTC. V usage is TRBV25-1 and J usage is TRBJ2-5; 9 nucleotides line up with TRBD2. The CDR3 is 16 amino acids. In germline, CDR1 is MGHDK, CDR2 SYGVNS. Trimming cost V 6 bases and J 5 bases; bases outside gene matches: 13.

This chain connects TRBV9 to TRBJ1-1; TRBD1 is a possible D gene (5 bases). Germline CDR1 is SGDLS and CDR2 is YYNGEE. Trimming stripped 4 bases from V and 5 bases from J, with 18 bases between. CDR3 length: 15 residues. The chain's CDR3 is CASSPSPQGRTEAFF. The CDR3 DNA reads as TGTGCCAGCAGCCCGAGCCCTCAGGGAAGGACTGAAGCTTTCTTT.

DNA of the CDR3: TGTGCCAGCAGCCGAGGGATCGCCCAGGTCAAGCAGTACTTC. Protein product: CASSRGIAQVKQYF. The chain links TRBV11-2 to TRBJ2-7, with a possible D match to TRBD2 (5 bases). Deletions cut 5 bases from V and 8 bases from J, with 19 bases between. The CDR3 runs 14 residues. CDR1 SGHAT and CDR2 FQNNGV come from the germline V gene.

This chain uses TRBV11-3 with TRBJ2-2; D possibly corresponds to TRBD2 (6 bases). This CDR3 contains 16 residues. Trimming shortened V by 4 bases and J by 1 base, and 13 bases separated the two germline ends. Looked up from germline, CDR1 is SGHNT and CDR2 is YENEEA. The CDR3 is CASSSSTSLNTGELFF. The CDR3 DNA reads as TGTGCCAGCAGCTCGTCTACTAGCCTGAACACCGGGGAGCTGTTTTTT.

The chain employs TRBV6-5 and TRBJ2-2; D might be TRBD1 (6 bases). Trimming left V 2 bases short and J 6 bases short, with 16 bases between. Per the germline V gene, CDR1 is MNHEY and CDR2 is SVGAGI. The CDR3 consists of 16 residues. CDR3 residues: CASSYTEYRVAGELFF. For the CDR3, the DNA is TGTGCCAGCAGTTACACAGAATACAGGGTAGCCGGGGAGCTGTTTTTT.

This clonotype was recorded a few times. The rearrangement uses TRBV10-2 and TRBJ1-5, with D unclear. Trimming removed 3 bases from V and 0 bases from J, with 6 bases in between. CDR3 size: 14 residues. Germline-derived CDR1 and CDR2 are WSHSY and SAAADI. CDR3 in amino acids: CASSEGSSNQPQHF. CDR3 DNA sequence: TGCGCCAGCAGTGAAGGCAGTAGCAATCAGCCCCAGCATTTT.

The chain employs TRBV4-3 and TRBJ2-5; D remains ambiguous. Germline CDR1 LGHNA, CDR2 YSLEER. Trimming shortened V by 5 bases and J by 2 bases, and 18 bases separated the two germline ends. This CDR3 contains 16 residues. CDR3 region: CASSYLFGGPQETQYF. As DNA, the CDR3 is TGCGCCAGCAGCTACCTTTTTGGCGGTCCACAAGAGACCCAGTACTTC.

This clonotype was counted a few times. The rearrangement links TRBV5-1 to TRBJ2-7, with 11 bases lining up with TRBD2. CDR1 and CDR2 from the germline V gene are SGHRS and YFSETQ. This CDR3 is 16 amino acids long. Trimming removed 4 bases from V and 0 bases from J; junction bases left unmatched: 6. CDR3 region: CASSLGGLADSYEQYF. The CDR3 nucleotides are TGCGCCAGCAGCCTTGGGGGACTAGCGGACTCCTACGAGCAGTACTTC.

The J gene is TRBJ1-1, the V gene TRBV20-1; TRBD1 matches 7 bases. Germline V gene data show CDR1 as DFQATT and CDR2 as SNEGSKA (reference sequence). Trimming cost V 4 bases and J 7 bases; bases outside gene matches: 18. The CDR3 extends over 16 amino acids. The CDR3 nucleotides read TGCAGTGCTAAAGCGGATAATTGGGGACAGTTAAGTGAAGCTTTCTTT. It codes for CSAKADNWGQLSEAFF.

This clonotype was detected ten times or more. The rearrangement joins TRBV5-4 to TRBJ2-5; 7 bases map to TRBD2. The CDR3 totals 13 residues. V gave up 4 bases and J gave up 5 bases; unmatched junction bases: 5. In germline, CDR1 is SGHNT, CDR2 YYREEE (reference sequence). CDR3 sequence (DNA): TGTGCCAGCAGCCCGGGACTACTCGAGACCCAGTACTTC. As protein: CASSPGLLETQYF.

This clonotype has only a few counts. CDR3 residues: CAISGNRDYQAGGYTF. CDR3 nucleotides: TGTGCCATCAGTGGAAACCGGGATTACCAAGCCGGGGGCTACACCTTC. J is TRBJ1-2 and V is TRBV10-3; unclear D gene. Germline V gene lookup returns CDR1 ENHRY and CDR2 SYGVKD. Trimming left V 4 bases short and J 8 bases short, with 23 bases between. The CDR3 is 16 amino acids.

This sequence joins TRBV5-8 and TRBJ2-2; D is perhaps TRBD2 (7 bases). Germline V gene sequence: CDR1 SGHTS, CDR2 YDEGEE. The CDR3 is made up of 15 amino acids. Between the trimmed V and J ends, which lost 6 bases and 7 bases, there was a span of 19 bases. CDR3 nucleotide sequence: TGTGCCAGCACCAGCCGGGGGGCTAAAGTCGGGGAGCTGTTTTTT. As protein: CASTSRGAKVGELFF.

This clonotype was seen a handful of times. The V call is TRBV10-3, the J call TRBJ1-1, with 7 bases fitting TRBD1. With V trimmed by 4 bases and J by 1 base, 6 bases remained unmatched. The CDR3 runs 15 residues. Germline CDR1 ENHRY, CDR2 SYGVKD. CDR3 coding DNA: TGTGCCATCAGTGGGGGGCAGGGGGGGAACACTGAAGCTTTCTTT. The encoded protein is CAISGGQGGNTEAFF.

This clonotype appeared a few times. The genes are TRBV20-1 and TRBJ2-5, with 10 positions matching TRBD2. The CDR3 sequence is 13 residues long. V lost 5 bases and J lost 2; bases outside the gene matches: 2. Germline V gene lookup returns CDR1 DFQATT and CDR2 SNEGSKA (reference sequence). This chain's CDR3 is CSALLAGQETQYF. The CDR3 DNA is TGCAGTGCTCTACTAGCGGGACAAGAGACCCAGTACTTC.

The chain combines TRBV20-1 with TRBJ1-5, with TRBD1 matching over 9 bases. The trim removed 4 bases at V and 4 bases at J, leaving 5 bases unmatched. This CDR3 region has 14 residues. Looked up from germline, CDR1 is DFQATT and CDR2 is SNEGSKA (reference sequence). CDR3 protein: CSANRGTGNQPQHF. CDR3 nucleotides: TGCAGTGCTAATCGGGGGACAGGGAATCAGCCCCAGCATTTT.

This clonotype has at least ten counts. The rearrangement joins TRBV6-1 to TRBJ1-1; D uncertain. Germline V gives CDR1 MNHNS, CDR2 SASEGT. This CDR3 is 14 amino acids long. Trimming stripped 3 bases from V and 0 bases from J, with 8 bases between. For the CDR3, the DNA is TGTGCCAGCAGTGACACACAGATGAACACTGAAGCTTTCTTT. It translates to CASSDTQMNTEAFF.

This clonotype has a count of ten or more. The V call is TRBV12-3 or TRBV12-4, the J call TRBJ2-5; 8 positions agree with TRBD1. The CDR3 length is 14 residues. After removal of 8 bases from V and 5 bases from J, the junction contained 10 bases not matched to a gene. The CDR3 bases are TGTGCCAGCGCCCGTGACAGGGGCTCGGAGACCCAGTACTTC. It encodes CASARDRGSETQYF.

The chain couples TRBV12-3 or TRBV12-4 to TRBJ1-5; no firm D call. The CDR3 covers 13 residues. Trimming shortened V by 3 bases and J by 5 bases, and 8 bases separated the two germline ends. As DNA, the CDR3 is TGTGCCAGCAGTTTGACACGGGATCAGCCCCAGCATTTT. This sequence encodes CASSLTRDQPQHF.